This T cell receptor beta chain was obtained from a study of vaccination effects on CD4 cells after COVID-19. Notes on the study in general: Few convalescent patients, and no early post-infection timepoints, were available to the study. Clones from infection and from vaccination both contracted markedly late after vaccination.

The CDR3 totals 14 residues. Germline V gives CDR1 LGHDT, CDR2 YNNKEL (reference sequence). Trimming cost V 2 bases and J 5 bases; bases outside gene matches: 4. Before any sequencing was done, the ViraFEST assay used viral peptide pools to expand antigen-specific CD4+ T cells. Investigators separated out CD4+ T cells once around eleven days of culture had passed. Every participant took two doses of the BNT162b2 or mRNA-1273 vaccine. TCRdb's copy holds only in-frame clones and misses some; the assay was immunoSEQ multiplex PCR. The data show 20,000 to 30,000 clones, about three quarters seen once. This clone was seen more than once but under ten times. Its antigen is unidentified.

This clonotype was sampled from a human donor who received a COVID-19 vaccine. This chain connects TRBV3-1 (or the pseudogene TRBV3-2) to TRBJ1-2; 8 bases are a match to TRBD1. This material consisted of CD4+ T cells from PBMCs cultured with HCoV-NL63 spike peptides, taken after COVID-19 vaccination. CDR3 loop: CASSQPTGGYGYTF. CDR3 nucleotides: TGTGCCAGCAGCCAACCCACAGGGGGGTATGGCTACACCTTC.